The rows below give T cell receptor beta chains drawn from one sample of a study of cytomegalovirus exposure and HLA in healthy donors. Measured with immunoSEQ multiplex PCR; TCRdb has only the in-frame clones, and not every one. The sample includes under 200,000 clones, roughly 81% of them seen just once. The sequencing sample was made of PBMCs. The receptors come from a woman aged 30 to 39 in good health and CMV-seronegative. Each CDR3 is given with its conserved first and last residue. The order of the fields is V gene, J gene, D gene, clone size, CDR3 protein, CDR3 DNA. The D gene is left open where the match is weak. Clone sizes are given selectively: once, few, many, or a class where the clone is expanded.

TRBV4-1	TRBJ2-1	TRBD2	.	CASSHPRLSEGGEQFF	TGCGCCAGCAGCCATCCTAGACTCAGTGAGGGAGGGGAGCAGTTCTTC
TRBV28	TRBJ1-2	TRBD1	.	CASRSPQGGDYGYTF	TGTGCCAGCAGATCCCCCCAGGGGGGCGACTATGGCTACACCTTC
TRBV5-4	TRBJ2-1	.	.	CASSSTRDNEQFF	TGTGCCAGCAGCTCCACGAGGGACAATGAGCAGTTCTTC
TRBV5-6	TRBJ1-6	TRBD1	.	CASSPGQGNSPLHF	TGTGCCAGCAGCCCCGGACAGGGGAATTCACCCCTCCACTTT
TRBV2	TRBJ2-3	.	.	CASSPRLDTDTQYF	TGTGCCAGCAGTCCGCGGCTAGACACAGATACGCAGTATTTT
TRBV6-4	TRBJ1-1	TRBD1	.	CASSGQGETEAFF	TGTGCCAGCAGCGGACAGGGGGAAACTGAAGCTTTCTTT
TRBV6-1	TRBJ1-5	.	once	CASSEWGHLSNQPQHF	TGTGCCAGCAGTGAATGGGGGCATTTGAGCAATCAGCCCCAGCATTTT
TRBV9	TRBJ2-3	TRBD2	.	CASSLRLAGGQDTQYF	TGTGCCAGCAGCCTCAGACTAGCGGGGGGGCAAGATACGCAGTATTTT
TRBV4-1	TRBJ1-2	.	once	CASSQVQARGYTF	TGCGCCAGCAGCCAAGTACAGGCCCGCGGCTACACCTTC
TRBV30	TRBJ2-4	TRBD1	.	CAWVTPGTGKNIQYF	TGTGCCTGGGTCACCCCTGGGACAGGGAAAAACATTCAGTACTTC
TRBV30	TRBJ1-5	.	few	CAWSVPYSNQPQHF	TGTGCCTGGAGTGTCCCCTATAGCAATCAGCCCCAGCATTTT
TRBV19	TRBJ2-7	TRBD2	.	CASSSRTSRGSAYEQYF	TGTGCCAGTAGTTCCCGGACTAGCCGGGGTAGCGCCTACGAGCAGTACTTC
TRBV18	TRBJ1-1	.	.	CASSPLEKGAGAFF	TGTGCCAGCTCACCCCTGGAGAAAGGCGCTGGAGCTTTCTTT
TRBV5-4	TRBJ2-7	TRBD1	few	CASSLVRGYSYEQYF	TGTGCCAGCAGCTTGGTCAGGGGGTACTCCTACGAGCAGTACTTC
TRBV5-1	TRBJ2-7	TRBD1	.	CASSLGPRDSTYEQYF	TGCGCCAGCAGCTTGGGCCCCAGGGACAGCACCTACGAGCAGTACTTC
TRBV2	TRBJ2-7	.	.	CASSQERYEQYF	TGTGCCAGCAGTCAAGAGCGGTACGAGCAGTACTTC
TRBV19	TRBJ1-2	.	.	CASSTDSGRVSGYTF	TGTGCCAGTAGTACAGACAGCGGCCGGGTGAGCGGCTACACCTTC
TRBV6-4	TRBJ1-1	.	.	CASSDSTNTEAFF	TGTGCCAGCAGTGACTCGACAAACACTGAAGCTTTCTTT
TRBV5-1	TRBJ2-1	TRBD2	.	CASSPPWGGGDNEQFF	TGCGCCAGCAGCCCTCCATGGGGCGGGGGGGACAATGAGCAGTTCTTC
TRBV5-4	TRBJ1-2	.	.	CASTWAGQGLNYGYTF	TGTGCCAGCACCTGGGCGGGGCAGGGCCTAAACTATGGCTACACCTTC
TRBV6-1	TRBJ1-5	.	.	CASIVRFNSNQPQHF	TGTGCCAGCATAGTGCGTTTTAATAGCAATCAGCCCCAGCATTTT
TRBV4-2	TRBJ1-5	TRBD1	.	CASSQDIRGHQPQHF	TGTGCCAGCAGCCAAGATATTAGGGGGCATCAGCCCCAGCATTTT
TRBV9	TRBJ2-7	TRBD1	few	CASSTSDRASYEQYF	TGTGCCAGCTCCACTTCCGACAGGGCAAGCTACGAGCAGTACTTC
TRBV6-1	TRBJ2-1	.	.	CASSSGQYNEQFF	TGTGCCAGCAGCTCTGGTCAGTACAATGAGCAGTTCTTC
TRBV4-1	TRBJ1-5	.	.	CASSRQKGTGPDSNQPQHF	TGCGCCAGCAGTCGTCAAAAAGGCACAGGGCCCGACTCCAATCAGCCCCAGCATTTT
TRBV4-1	TRBJ1-2	.	.	CASSQDDSANYGYTF	TGCGCCAGCAGCCAAGACGACAGTGCTAACTATGGCTACACCTTC
TRBV10-3	TRBJ2-7	.	.	CAISETPEVHEQYF	TGTGCCATCAGTGAGACCCCCGAGGTGCACGAGCAGTACTTC
TRBV18	TRBJ1-2	TRBD1	.	CASSRDRGQGYTF	TGTGCCAGCTCACGGGACAGGGGGCAAGGCTACACCTTC
TRBV6-1	TRBJ2-3	.	.	CASSDLGGASTDTQYF	TGTGCCAGCAGTGATTTAGGGGGGGCGAGCACAGATACGCAGTATTTT
TRBV7-6	TRBJ2-4	TRBD1	.	CASSLSLGQGSIQYF	TGTGCCAGCAGCTTAAGTTTGGGACAGGGGTCCATTCAGTACTTC